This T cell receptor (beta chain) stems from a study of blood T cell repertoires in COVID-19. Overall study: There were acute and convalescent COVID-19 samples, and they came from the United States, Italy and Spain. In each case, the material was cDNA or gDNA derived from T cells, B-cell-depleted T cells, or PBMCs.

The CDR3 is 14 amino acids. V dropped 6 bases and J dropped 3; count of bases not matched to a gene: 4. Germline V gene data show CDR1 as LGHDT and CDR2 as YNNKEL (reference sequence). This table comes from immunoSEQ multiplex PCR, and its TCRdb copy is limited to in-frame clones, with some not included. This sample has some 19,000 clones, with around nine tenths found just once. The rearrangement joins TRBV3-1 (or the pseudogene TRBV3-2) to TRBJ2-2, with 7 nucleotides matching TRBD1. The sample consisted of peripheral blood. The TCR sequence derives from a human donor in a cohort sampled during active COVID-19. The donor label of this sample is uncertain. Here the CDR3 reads CASSPQGDTGELFF. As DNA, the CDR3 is TGTGCCAGCAGTCCTCAGGGGGACACCGGGGAGCTGTTTTTT.